This T cell receptor (beta chain) derives from a study of prognosis after radiotherapy for stage I lung cancer. Regarding the study as a whole: A determination of whether the expanded TCR clones were tumor-specific was not made.

The CDR3 is 15 residues long. V dropped 5 bases and J dropped 2 bases, with 14 bases sitting between them. Germline CDR1 LNHDA, CDR2 SQIVND (reference sequence). On this clonotype itself: What it binds is unknown.

Sample collection consisted of six milliliters of peripheral blood drawn at each of two time points. From genomic DNA, two-round multiplex PCR was used to amplify TCR beta CDR3. Primers (each specific to one TRBV or TRBJ gene) were used in first-round PCR. A single record per CDR3 protein comes from TCRdb applying MiXCR to the multiplex PCR reads. The top ten clones hold roughly 7.5% of a sample with 45,000 to 70,000 distinct CDR3 sequences, more than 20% of them seen once. The input for sequencing was PBMCs, taken before or after stereotactic body radiation therapy (not recorded which). The receptor's source is a donor older than 45 with non-small cell lung cancer. V is TRBV19 and J is TRBJ2-3, with D possibly being TRBD1 (6 bases). CDR3 nucleotides: TGTGCCAGTAGTTTTGACAGGTCTGTCACAGATACGCAGTATTTT. It yields the protein CASSFDRSVTDTQYF.